A single sample is the source of the 16 T cell receptor beta chains below, sequenced in a study of T cells after yellow fever vaccination. One entry per CDR3 protein, called by TCRdb with MiXCR from the 5' RACE reads. The sample lists some 300,000 distinct CDR3 sequences; around a tenth were seen once. Specimen: CD4+ T cells sorted from PBMCs, collected 45 days after the yellow fever booster vaccination. These receptors all stem from a young man who received the YFV17D yellow fever vaccine.

In its sample, this clonotype was seen a few times. The chain uses TRBV12-3 or TRBV12-4 and TRBJ2-7; 11 bases align to TRBD2. Trimming cost V 4 bases and J 4 bases; bases outside gene matches: 6. The CDR3 sequence is 15 residues long. CDR3 loop: CASSYSGGAQYEQYF. The CDR3, as DNA: TGTGCCAGCAGTTATAGCGGGGGGGCCCAGTACGAGCAGTACTTC.

The rearrangement joins TRBV6-2 or TRBV6-3 to TRBJ2-1; tentative D call: TRBD1 (5 bases). The CDR3 totals 15 residues. V was trimmed by 3 bases and J by 1 base, leaving 10 bases between them. CDR1 and CDR2 from the germline V gene are MNHEY and SVGEGT. CDR3 in DNA: TGTGCCAGCAGTTATTTAAGGGGTTCCTACAATGAGCAGTTCTTC. It encodes CASSYLRGSYNEQFF.

The chain uses TRBV20-1 and TRBJ1-2; 7 positions agree with TRBD1. This CDR3 has 14 residues. Germline V gene lookup returns CDR1 DFQATT and CDR2 SNEGSKA (reference sequence). Trimming cost V 6 bases and J 4 bases; bases outside gene matches: 11. The CDR3 is CSATPRDRFYGYTF. CDR3 DNA sequence: TGCAGTGCAACCCCCCGGGACAGATTCTATGGCTACACCTTC.

This clonotype was seen only once. CDR3 sequence (DNA): TGTGCCAGCAGCGGAGCGGGGGGGCAGAGAACCGGGGAGCTGTTTTTT. It encodes CASSGAGGQRTGELFF. The chain recombines TRBV7-2 with TRBJ2-2; 10 bases are shared with TRBD2. The V gene's germline CDR1 is SGHTA and CDR2 FQGNSA. This CDR3 spans 16 amino acids. The ends lost 5 bases at V and 5 bases at J; junction bases unmatched: 8.

This clonotype was observed a handful of times. The V gene is TRBV4-3, the J gene TRBJ2-3, with TRBD2 matching 9 bases. The CDR3 has 16 residues. J gave up 0 bases and V 4 bases, and 5 bases lay outside the gene matches. The germline V gene encodes CDR1 LGHNA and CDR2 YSLEER. CDR3 DNA sequence: TGCGCCAGCAGCCGGGAGCGGGGGGCGAGCACAGATACGCAGTATTTT. It codes for CASSRERGASTDTQYF.

The chain is built from TRBV5-1 and TRBJ1-2, with D hard to call. Germline assignment: CDR1 SGHRS and CDR2 YFSETQ. The CDR3 contains 15 residues. The ends were cut back, 7 bases at V and 7 bases at J, with 23 bases in the middle. CDR3 sequence: CASGGSELGSAGYTF. The DNA for the CDR3 is TGCGCCAGCGGCGGGTCCGAACTGGGTAGTGCTGGCTACACCTTC.

CDR3 nucleotides: TGTGCCAGCAGTGAAGGCAGAAGCTATGGCTACACCTTC. Translated, it gives CASSEGRSYGYTF. The chain has TRBV28 and TRBJ1-2; the D is unclear. The CDR3 runs to 13 residues. Looked up from germline, CDR1 is MDHEN and CDR2 is SYDVKM. V dropped 5 bases and J dropped 4 bases, with 11 bases sitting between them.

This clonotype has a handful of counts. This chain connects TRBV6-5 to TRBJ2-5; D is ambiguous. The CDR3 is 14 amino acids. Trimming took 5 bases from V and 5 from J, leaving 15 bases between them. Germline V gene data show CDR1 as MNHEY and CDR2 as SVGAGI. The CDR3 DNA follows: TGTGCCAGCAGTAGATCGACCCGGTGGGAGACCCAGTACTTC. This gives the protein CASSRSTRWETQYF.

The sample holds many counts of this clonotype. The chain links TRBV11-2 to TRBJ2-7; D might be TRBD2 (6 bases). V lost 5 bases, J lost 4 bases, and 15 bases lay in between. The CDR3 runs 14 residues. Germline loops: CDR1 SGHAT, CDR2 FQNNGV. CDR3 region: CASSPRGNSYEQYF. The CDR3 bases are TGTGCCAGCAGCCCCCGCGGGAACTCGTACGAGCAGTACTTC.

This clonotype was counted ten times or more. The chain combines TRBV5-4 with TRBJ2-2; 12 nucleotides agree with TRBD2. There are 16 residues in the CDR3. The ends lost 5 bases at V and 4 bases at J; junction bases unmatched: 6. Germline V gene data show CDR1 as SGHNT and CDR2 as YYREEE (reference sequence). The CDR3 coding sequence is TGTGCCAGCAGTCCTCCGGGACTAGCGGGCACCGGGGAGCTGTTTTTT. It yields the protein CASSPPGLAGTGELFF. The complete variable domain, with remaining parts taken from reference TRBV5-4 and TRBJ2-2, reads ETGVTQSPTHLIKTRGQQVTLRCSSQSGHNTVSWYQQALGQGPQFIFQYYREEENGRGNFPPRFSGLQFPNYSSELNVNALELDDSALYLCASSPPGLAGTGELFFGEGSRLTVL.

This clonotype was detected a few times. The genes are TRBV4-2 and TRBJ2-2; possible D gene TRBD2, 6 bases. The germline gives CDR1 LGHNA, CDR2 YNFKEQ. The CDR3 is made up of 17 amino acids. Trimming took 4 bases from V and 2 from J, leaving 17 bases between them. CDR3 bases: TGTGCCAGCAGCCTCCTGAGTGGGGGGATAAACACCGGGGAGCTGTTTTTT. Encoded protein: CASSLLSGGINTGELFF.

The chain is built from TRBV12-5 and TRBJ2-3, with D possibly being TRBD1 (6 bases). The V end was cut by 6 bases, the J end by 6 bases, with 10 bases between. The CDR3 runs 12 residues. Germline CDR1 and CDR2: LGHNT and FRNRAP. The chain's CDR3 is CASGPTGDTQYF. CDR3 bases: TGTGCTAGTGGGCCGACAGGCGATACGCAGTATTTT.

This clonotype was detected many times. The rearrangement links TRBV7-9 to TRBJ2-1; 9 bases are shared with TRBD2. V shed 6 bases and J 0 bases; nucleotides not matched to a gene: 15. Germline V lookup: CDR1 SEHNR, CDR2 FQNEAQ (reference sequence). This CDR3 spans 19 amino acids. The CDR3 region has the DNA TGTGCCAGCAGGCGCCAGTGGGCGGGGGGGAGTAGCTCCTACAATGAGCAGTTCTTC. Protein product: CASRRQWAGGSSSYNEQFF. Full variable domain (remainder filled in from reference TRBV7-9 and TRBJ2-1): DTGVSQNPRHKITKRGQNVTFRCDPISEHNRLYWYRQTLGQGPEFLTYFQNEAQLEKSRLLSDRFSAERPKGSFSTLEIQRTEQGDSAMYLCASRRQWAGGSSSYNEQFFGPGTRLTVL.

This clonotype was seen more than once but under ten times. The chain carries TRBV7-9 and TRBJ2-1; no definite D call. The CDR3 loop spans 14 amino acids. Germline V gene data show CDR1 as SEHNR and CDR2 as FQNEAQ (reference sequence). The ends were cut back, 5 bases at V and 4 bases at J, with 12 bases in the middle. This CDR3 reads CASSPSLTYNEQFF. The CDR3 nucleotides read TGTGCCAGCAGCCCCTCGCTTACTTACAATGAGCAGTTCTTC.

This clonotype was seen a handful of times. The rearrangement joins TRBV7-3 to TRBJ2-2; 11 positions agree with TRBD2. The germline gives CDR1 SGHTA, CDR2 FQGTGA. Losses at the gene ends were 5 bases for V and 4 bases for J; bases not matched to a gene: 6. The CDR3 is 16 amino acids. DNA of the CDR3: TGTGCCAGCAGCCAACTAGCGGGGGCCTCCACCGGGGAGCTGTTTTTT. Protein sequence: CASSQLAGASTGELFF.

This clonotype has a count of ten or more. The chain joins TRBV5-4 to TRBJ2-1; 13 nucleotides align to TRBD2. The CDR3 runs to 17 residues. Germline CDR1 and CDR2: SGHNT and YYREEE (reference sequence). The V and J ends lost 4 bases and 9 bases, in that order; junction bases with no gene match: 13. CDR3 in amino acids: CASSPRTSGGDRSEQFF. The CDR3 nucleotides read TGTGCCAGCAGCCCGAGGACTAGCGGGGGTGATCGTAGTGAGCAGTTCTTC.